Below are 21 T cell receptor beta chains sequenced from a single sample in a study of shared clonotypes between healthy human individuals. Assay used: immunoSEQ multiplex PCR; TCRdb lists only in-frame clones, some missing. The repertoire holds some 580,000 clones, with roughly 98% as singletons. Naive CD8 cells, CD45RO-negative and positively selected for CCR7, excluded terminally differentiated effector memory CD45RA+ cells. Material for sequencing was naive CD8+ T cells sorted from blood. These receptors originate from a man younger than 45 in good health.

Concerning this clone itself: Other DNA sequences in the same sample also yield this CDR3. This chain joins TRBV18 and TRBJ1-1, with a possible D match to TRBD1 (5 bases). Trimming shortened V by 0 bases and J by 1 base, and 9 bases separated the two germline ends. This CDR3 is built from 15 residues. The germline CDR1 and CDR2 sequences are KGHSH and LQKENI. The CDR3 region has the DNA TGTGCCAGCTCACCACCTACAGACAGGAACACTGAAGCTTTCTTT. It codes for CASSPPTDRNTEAFF.

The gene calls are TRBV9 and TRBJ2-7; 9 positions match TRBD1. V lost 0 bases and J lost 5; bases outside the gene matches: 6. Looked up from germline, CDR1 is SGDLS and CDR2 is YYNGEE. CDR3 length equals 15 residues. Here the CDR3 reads CASSVDGQGTDEQYF. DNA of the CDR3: TGTGCCAGCAGCGTAGACGGACAGGGGACGGACGAGCAGTACTTC.

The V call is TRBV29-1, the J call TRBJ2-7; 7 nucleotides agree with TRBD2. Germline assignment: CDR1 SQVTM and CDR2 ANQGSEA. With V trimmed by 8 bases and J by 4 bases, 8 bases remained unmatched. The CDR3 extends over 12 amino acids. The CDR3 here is CSTVGGNYEQYF. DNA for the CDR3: TGCAGCACGGTGGGGGGGAATTACGAGCAGTACTTC.

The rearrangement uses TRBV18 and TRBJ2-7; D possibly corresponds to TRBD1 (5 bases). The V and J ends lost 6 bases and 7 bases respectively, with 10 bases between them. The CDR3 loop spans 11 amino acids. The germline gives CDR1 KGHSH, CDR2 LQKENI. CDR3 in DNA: TGTGCCAGCTCCCAGGGCGCGGAGCAGTACTTC. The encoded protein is CASSQGAEQYF.

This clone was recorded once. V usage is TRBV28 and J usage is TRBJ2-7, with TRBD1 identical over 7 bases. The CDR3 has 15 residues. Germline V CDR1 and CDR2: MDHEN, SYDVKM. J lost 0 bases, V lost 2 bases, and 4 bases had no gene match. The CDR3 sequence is CASSLVGTDSYEQYF. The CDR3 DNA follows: TGTGCCAGCAGTTTAGTAGGGACAGACTCCTACGAGCAGTACTTC.

The CDR3 loop is CASKISGQGTQPQHF. The CDR3 nucleotides are TGTGCCAGTAAAATCTCGGGACAGGGAACTCAGCCCCAGCATTTT. V and J are TRBV28 and TRBJ1-5, with 9 bases matching TRBD1. The trim removed 9 bases at V and 6 bases at J, leaving 12 bases unmatched. The CDR3 runs 15 residues. The germline CDR1 and CDR2 sequences are MDHEN and SYDVKM.

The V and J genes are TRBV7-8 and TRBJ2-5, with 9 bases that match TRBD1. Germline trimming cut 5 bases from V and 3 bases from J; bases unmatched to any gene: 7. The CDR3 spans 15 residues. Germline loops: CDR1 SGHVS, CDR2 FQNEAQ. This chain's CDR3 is CASSPRRTGEETQYF. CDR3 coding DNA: TGTGCCAGCAGCCCGCGAAGGACAGGGGAAGAGACCCAGTACTTC.

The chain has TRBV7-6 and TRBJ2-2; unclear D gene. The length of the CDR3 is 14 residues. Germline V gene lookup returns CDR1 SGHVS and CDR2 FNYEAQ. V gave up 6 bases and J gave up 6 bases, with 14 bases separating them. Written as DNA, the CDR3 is TGTGCCAGCAGGCTCTCCCTAGGGCCCGGGGAGCTGTTTTTT. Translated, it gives CASRLSLGPGELFF. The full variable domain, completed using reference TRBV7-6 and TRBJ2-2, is GAGVSQSPRYKVTKRGQDVALRCDPISGHVSLYWYRQALGQGPEFLTYFNYEAQQDKSGLPNDRFSAERPEGSISTLTIQRTEQRDSAMYRCASRLSLGPGELFFGEGSRLTVL.

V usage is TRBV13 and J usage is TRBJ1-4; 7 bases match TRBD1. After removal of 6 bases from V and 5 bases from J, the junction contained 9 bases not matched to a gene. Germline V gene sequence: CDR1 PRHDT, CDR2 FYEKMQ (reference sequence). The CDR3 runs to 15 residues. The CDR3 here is CASSSQGLSNEKLFF. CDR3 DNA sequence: TGTGCCAGCAGTTCACAGGGGTTATCGAATGAAAAACTGTTTTTT.

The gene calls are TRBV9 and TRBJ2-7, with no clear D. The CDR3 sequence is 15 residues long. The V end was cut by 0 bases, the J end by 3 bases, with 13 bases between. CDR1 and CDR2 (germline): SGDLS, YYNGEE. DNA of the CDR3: TGTGCCAGCAGCGTAGATTCTTCTCAGCACTACGAGCAGTACTTC. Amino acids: CASSVDSSQHYEQYF. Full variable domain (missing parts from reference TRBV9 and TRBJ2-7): DSGVTQTPKHLITATGQRVTLRCSPRSGDLSVYWYQQSLDQGLQFLIQYYNGEERAKGNILERFSAQQFPDLHSELNLSSLELGDSALYFCASSVDSSQHYEQYFGPGTRLTVT.

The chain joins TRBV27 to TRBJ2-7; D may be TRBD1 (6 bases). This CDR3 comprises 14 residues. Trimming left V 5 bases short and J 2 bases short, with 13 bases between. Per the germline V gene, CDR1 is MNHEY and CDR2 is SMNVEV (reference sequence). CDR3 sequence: CASSGTPLTYEQYF. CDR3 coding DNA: TGTGCCAGCAGTGGGACACCCTTGACCTACGAGCAGTACTTC.

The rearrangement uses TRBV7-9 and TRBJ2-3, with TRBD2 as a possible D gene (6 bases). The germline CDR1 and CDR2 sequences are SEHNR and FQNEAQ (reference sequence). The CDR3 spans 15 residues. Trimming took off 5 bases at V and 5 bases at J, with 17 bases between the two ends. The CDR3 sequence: CASSVLRRDRDTQYF. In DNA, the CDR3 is TGTGCCAGCAGCGTGTTACGGCGGGACCGAGATACGCAGTATTTT. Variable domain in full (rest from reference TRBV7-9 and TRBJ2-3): DTGVSQNPRHKITKRGQNVTFRCDPISEHNRLYWYRQTLGQGPEFLTYFQNEAQLEKSRLLSDRFSAERPKGSFSTLEIQRTEQGDSAMYLCASSVLRRDRDTQYFGPGTRLTVL.

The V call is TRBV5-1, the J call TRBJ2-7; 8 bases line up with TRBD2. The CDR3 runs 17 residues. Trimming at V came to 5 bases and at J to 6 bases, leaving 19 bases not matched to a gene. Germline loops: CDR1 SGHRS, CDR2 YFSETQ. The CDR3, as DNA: TGCGCCAGCAGTAGCTCGGGAGGGCCAAGGATTCTTACCGAGCAGTACTTC. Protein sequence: CASSSSGGPRILTEQYF.

Here the CDR3 reads CASRGRSNQPQHF. Here the CDR3 DNA reads TGTGCCAGCAGAGGACGGAGCAATCAGCCCCAGCATTTT. The chain uses TRBV2 and TRBJ1-5; D ambiguous. The CDR3 covers 13 residues. In germline, CDR1 is SNHLY, CDR2 FYNNEI. Deletions cut 6 bases from V and 1 base from J, with 7 bases between.

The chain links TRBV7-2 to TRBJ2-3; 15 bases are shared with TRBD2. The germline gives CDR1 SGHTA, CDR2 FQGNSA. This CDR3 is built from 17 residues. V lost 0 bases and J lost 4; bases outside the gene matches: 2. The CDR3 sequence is CASSLAGLAGGADTQYF. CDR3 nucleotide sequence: TGTGCCAGCAGCTTAGCGGGACTAGCGGGAGGAGCAGATACGCAGTATTTT.

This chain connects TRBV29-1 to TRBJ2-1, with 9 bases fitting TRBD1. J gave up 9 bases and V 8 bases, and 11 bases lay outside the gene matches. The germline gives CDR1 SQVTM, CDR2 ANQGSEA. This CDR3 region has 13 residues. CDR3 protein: CSSARTGVAEQFF. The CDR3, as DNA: TGCAGCTCCGCACGGACAGGGGTCGCTGAGCAGTTCTTC.

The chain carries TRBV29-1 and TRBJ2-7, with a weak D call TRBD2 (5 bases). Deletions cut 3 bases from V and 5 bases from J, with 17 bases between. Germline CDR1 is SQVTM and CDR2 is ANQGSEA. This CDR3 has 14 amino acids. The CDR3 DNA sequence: TGCAGCGTTGATTTGAGGGATGTTGCGGACGAGCAGTACTTC. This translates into CSVDLRDVADEQYF.

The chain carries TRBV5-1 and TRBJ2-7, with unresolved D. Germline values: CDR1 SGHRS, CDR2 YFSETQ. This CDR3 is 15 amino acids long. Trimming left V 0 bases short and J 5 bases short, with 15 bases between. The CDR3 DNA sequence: TGCGCCAGCAGCTTGGCAGAGACCCAATCGAACGAGCAGTACTTC. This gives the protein CASSLAETQSNEQYF.

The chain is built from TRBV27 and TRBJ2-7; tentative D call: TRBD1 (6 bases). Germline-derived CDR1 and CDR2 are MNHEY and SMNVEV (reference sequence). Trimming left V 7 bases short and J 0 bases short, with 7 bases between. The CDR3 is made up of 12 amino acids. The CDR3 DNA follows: TGTGCCAGCACGGACAGCTCCTACGAGCAGTACTTC. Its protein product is CASTDSSYEQYF.

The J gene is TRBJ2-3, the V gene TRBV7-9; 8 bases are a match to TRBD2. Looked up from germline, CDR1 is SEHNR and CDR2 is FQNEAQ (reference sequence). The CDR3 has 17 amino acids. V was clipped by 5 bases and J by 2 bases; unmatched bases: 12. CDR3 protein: CASSLGDGGRSTDTQYF. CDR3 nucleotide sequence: TGTGCCAGCAGCCTGGGGGACGGCGGGAGGTCCACAGATACGCAGTATTTT.

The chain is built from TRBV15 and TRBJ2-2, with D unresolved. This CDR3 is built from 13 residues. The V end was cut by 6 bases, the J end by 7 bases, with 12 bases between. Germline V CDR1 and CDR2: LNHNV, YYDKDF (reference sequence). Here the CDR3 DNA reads TGTGCCACCAGGCATGTGGGCGGCGGGGAGCTGTTTTTT. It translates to CATRHVGGGELFF.